A selection of T cell receptor beta chains follows, all from one sample in a study of OX40 agonist ivuxolimab in advanced cancers. Sequencing was performed with immunoSEQ multiplex PCR; in TCRdb, only in-frame clones are kept and a portion is missing. The table shows around 30,000 clones, with around 85% occurring only once. Source: CD4+ or CD8+ T cells sorted from blood, taken in a trial of the OX40 agonist ivuxolimab. These receptors were collected from an adult with an advanced solid tumor such as melanoma, head and neck, liver or kidney cancer. CDR3s include the opening cysteine and the closing phenylalanine or tryptophan. The D gene is left open where the match is weak. Not all rows give a size; the values are once, few, many and, for expanded clones, a class.

V gene	D gene	J gene	CDR3 length	clone size	CDR3 protein	CDR3 DNA
TRBV27	TRBD1	TRBJ1-1	13	NA	CASTDRGLSEAFF	TGTGCCAGCACGGACAGGGGGCTAAGTGAAGCTTTCTTT
TRBV9	NA	TRBJ1-2	12	NA	CASSLQGGGRTF	TGTGCCAGCAGCCTCCAGGGAGGCGGCCGAACCTTC
TRBV5-8	NA	TRBJ2-3	16	NA	CASSPGTIVGTDTQYF	TGTGCCAGCAGCCCCGGGACCATAGTTGGCACAGATACGCAGTATTTT
TRBV9	NA	TRBJ2-3	16	NA	CASSVTFRFGGDTQYF	TGTGCCAGCAGCGTGACATTCAGATTCGGCGGAGATACGCAGTATTTT
TRBV30	NA	TRBJ1-5	13	NA	CAWSVQGDQPQHF	TGTGCCTGGAGTGTACAAGGGGATCAGCCCCAGCATTTT
TRBV15	TRBD1	TRBJ2-7	15	once	CATSRVRTGSHEQYF	TGTGCCACCAGCAGAGTCCGGACAGGGTCCCACGAGCAGTACTTC
TRBV6-5	NA	TRBJ1-1	8	NA	CASSKAFF	TGTGCCAGCAGTAAAGCTTTCTTT
TRBV7-9	NA	TRBJ2-1	13	NA	CASSLAPHNEQFF	TGTGCCAGCAGCTTAGCCCCCCACAATGAGCAGTTCTTC
TRBV7-9	TRBD1	TRBJ1-1	14	NA	CASSPRDRATEAFF	TGTGCCAGCAGCCCCCGGGACAGGGCCACTGAAGCTTTCTTT
TRBV23-1	NA	TRBJ1-6	18	NA	CASSQSKGAGAVNSPLHF	TGCGCCAGCAGTCAATCAAAAGGGGCAGGGGCCGTGAATTCACCCCTCCACTTT
TRBV10-3	TRBD1	TRBJ2-7	13	NA	CAISDPPGGEQYF	TGTGCCATCAGTGACCCCCCAGGGGGCGAGCAGTACTTC
TRBV6-1	NA	TRBJ1-2	13	NA	CASSEGHFYGYTF	TGTGCCAGCAGTGAAGGACATTTCTATGGCTACACCTTC
TRBV9	NA	TRBJ2-1	15	NA	CASSAGGDKYNEQFF	TGTGCCAGCAGCGCCGGAGGGGATAAGTACAATGAGCAGTTCTTC
TRBV4-3	NA	TRBJ2-3	15	NA	CASSPERGSTDTQYF	TGCGCCAGCAGCCCAGAAAGGGGGTCCACAGATACGCAGTATTTT
TRBV19	TRBD2	TRBJ2-1	14	NA	CASTLTSGYNEQFF	TGTGCCAGTACCCTGACTAGCGGGTACAATGAGCAGTTCTTC
TRBV27	TRBD1	TRBJ2-3	16	NA	CASSLSRTGSTDTQYF	TGTGCCAGCAGTTTATCCCGGACAGGGAGCACAGATACGCAGTATTTT
TRBV11-2	NA	TRBJ1-1	12	NA	CASSFDGVEAFF	TGTGCCAGCAGCTTTGATGGGGTCGAAGCTTTCTTT
TRBV18	NA	TRBJ1-3	16	NA	CASSPPSVLSGNTIYF	TGTGCCAGCTCACCACCGAGCGTACTCTCTGGAAACACCATATATTTT
TRBV4-1	TRBD2	TRBJ2-1	16	NA	CASSQPLAGPKGEQFF	TGCGCCAGCAGCCAACCTCTAGCGGGACCCAAGGGGGAGCAGTTCTTC
TRBV19	NA	TRBJ1-3	13	medium-sized	CASNLPGGNTIYF	TGTGCCAGCAACCTCCCAGGAGGAAACACCATATATTTT
TRBV11-2	TRBD2	TRBJ2-7	17	NA	CASSLDFSGGWNDEQYF	TGTGCCAGCAGCTTAGATTTTTCGGGGGGTTGGAATGACGAGCAGTACTTC
TRBV27	NA	TRBJ2-1	14	NA	CASSRASAYNEQFF	TGTGCCAGCAGTCGGGCTAGCGCTTACAATGAGCAGTTCTTC
TRBV27	TRBD1	TRBJ1-6	15	few	CASSSRQGYNSPLHF	TGTGCCAGCAGTTCCCGACAGGGATATAATTCACCCCTCCACTTT
TRBV10-3	NA	TRBJ1-5	15	NA	CAISEGDISNQPQHF	TGTGCCATCAGTGAGGGGGACATTAGCAATCAGCCCCAGCATTTT
TRBV7-9	NA	TRBJ2-7	13	once	CASSSAQPYEQYF	TGTGCCAGCTCTAGCGCTCAACCCTACGAGCAGTACTTC
TRBV19	NA	TRBJ2-1	17	NA	CASSIRWDPSSYNEQFF	TGTGCCAGTAGTATCAGGTGGGACCCCAGCTCCTACAATGAGCAGTTCTTC
TRBV6-4	NA	TRBJ2-3	14	few	CASSDGAGADTQYF	TGTGCCAGCAGTGACGGGGCAGGGGCCGATACGCAGTATTTT
TRBV5-4	NA	TRBJ1-2	15	NA	CASSQEDRPKEGYTF	TGTGCCAGCAGCCAGGAAGACAGGCCGAAGGAGGGCTACACCTTC